Listed here is a single T cell receptor beta chain. Its antigen remains unknown. The data stem from a study of cytomegalovirus exposure and HLA in healthy donors. This CDR3 is 15 amino acids long. J was trimmed by 5 bases and V by 2 bases; bases with no gene match: 7. Germline CDR1 and CDR2: KGHSH and LQKENI. Sequenced by immunoSEQ multiplex PCR; TCRdb stores in-frame clones only, minus some. Among 200,000 to 300,000 clones listed, less than 95% were seen once. General study results and limits: The CMV antigen specificity of a few CMV-associated chains was confirmed through in vitro analysis. The investigators catalogued under 200 TCR beta chains as cytomegalovirus-associated.

The rearrangement joins TRBV18 to TRBJ2-3; 7 bases are a match to TRBD1. The TCR was taken from a woman in her thirties in good health and CMV-seronegative. Material for sequencing was PBMCs. CDR3 in amino acids: CASSPRGQYGDTQYF. CDR3 coding DNA: TGTGCCAGCTCACCAAGGGGGCAGTACGGAGATACGCAGTATTTT. The entire variable domain, with the rest obtained from reference TRBV18 and TRBJ2-3, is as follows: NAGVMQNPRHLVRRRGQEARLRCSPMKGHSHVYWYRQLPEEGLKFMVYLQKENIIDESGMPKERFSAEFPKEGPSILRIQQVVRGDSAAYFCASSPRGQYGDTQYFGPGTRLTVL.